This T cell receptor (beta chain) was retrieved from a study of shared clonotypes between healthy human individuals. The genomic DNA of each subset was split evenly across several immunoSEQ plates. TCRdb keeps only in-frame clones here, not all; method: immunoSEQ multiplex PCR. The sample includes roughly 2,000,000 clones, about 95% of them seen just once. The naive CD8 subset, CD45RO-negative cells positively selected for CCR7, excluded terminally differentiated effector memory CD45RA+ cells. Caucasian adults living in Nashville, Tennessee, provided all samples. Regarding this clone: Its antigen is unknown.

Study outcomes and limitations: Several donors had 5% to 6% of their naive CD4 clonotypes in common.

V lost 4 bases to trimming and J lost 0 bases, with 11 bases between them. The CDR3 loop spans 16 amino acids. Germline CDR1 reads SGHTS; CDR2 reads YDEGEE. This chain joins TRBV5-8 and TRBJ1-6; D is possibly TRBD1 (5 bases). This clonotype originated in a man aged 18 to 35 in good health. Sequences were obtained from naive CD8+ T cells sorted from blood. The CDR3 bases are TGTGCCAGCAGCACCCGACAGACCTCCTATAATTCACCCCTCCACTTT. Its protein is CASSTRQTSYNSPLHF.